The TCR beta chain described here comes from a study of Ad26.COV2.S vaccination and SARS-CoV-2 variants. Study outcomes and limitations: After vaccination, substantial breadth of spike-specific CD8+ and CD4+ responses was reported. Non-spike TCR breadth was similar in vaccine and placebo recipients.

Germline CDR1 reads SGDLS; CDR2 reads YYNGEE. This CDR3 has 14 residues. V was cut by 4 bases and J by 2 bases, with 12 bases left in between. As to treatment: some 19 received Ad26.COV2.S at low or high dose, single or two shots; 5 received placebo; per-sample allocation not given. Sampling was performed 63 days after the first vaccine or placebo injection. On this clone itself: Its matching antigen is unknown.

Generated by immunoSEQ multiplex PCR, the TCRdb table keeps only in-frame clones and is missing some. The data hold around 340,000 clones, with about 88% observed a single time. The source material was peripheral blood, sampled in a trial of Ad26.COV2.S vaccine versus placebo. The gene calls are TRBV9 and TRBJ2-5; D gene ambiguous. The source of this sequence is a person aged 18-60 years who received the Ad26.COV2.S COVID-19 vaccine or a placebo. Written as DNA, the CDR3 is TGTGCCAGCAGCCCGTGGGCGAATCAAGAGACCCAGTACTTC. It specifies CASSPWANQETQYF.